This TCR beta chain was obtained from a study of blood T cells in healthy people across ages. The CDR3 extends over 14 amino acids. Germline CDR1 ENHRY, CDR2 SYGVKD. Whole-study results and caveats: Because donor CMV status was unknown, expanded clonotype changes were possibly confounded. Diversity estimates drawn from one million T cells were deemed underestimates.

The use of a sample-barcoded 5' primer and a J-beta primer mix characterized a second PCR of roughly 6 to 11 cycles. MiXCR was run by TCRdb on the 5' RACE reads, yielding one entry per CDR3 protein. The table lists over a million distinct CDR3 sequences, 40% to 55% of them singletons. As to this clonotype: The antigen is not known.

Sequenced sample: blood. The receptor comes from a woman aged 55 to 70 in good health. This chain joins TRBV10-3 and TRBJ2-4; TRBD2 aligns across 8 bases. TRBJ2-7 matches the DNA end more closely, so the J call is doubtful. CDR3 in DNA: TGTGCCATCAGTGCTACTAGCGGAATTTACGAGCAGTACTTC. As protein: CAISATSGIYEQYF.